This T cell receptor (beta chain) is from a study of CD8+ T cells in alopecia areata. General study points: The study also sequences resident alphabeta T cells of normal skin in scalp samples.

Sample treatment: oral pan-JAK inhibitor, 5-10 mg twice daily. V shed 0 bases and J 2 bases; nucleotides not matched to a gene: 6. The CDR3 sequence is 17 residues long. Germline CDR1 reads MGHRA; CDR2 reads YSYEKL. Turning to this clone: Its matching antigen is unknown.

RNA extraction was followed by reverse transcription into cDNA, which acted as the sequencing template. Sequencing was performed with immunoSEQ multiplex PCR; in TCRdb, only in-frame clones are kept and a portion is missing. The sample yields 80,000 to 100,000 clones, 44% seen once. The specimen comprised CD8+ T cells sorted from blood, sampled at week 24, from a patient treated with tofacitinib. The sequence derives from a human donor with alopecia areata. The rearrangement uses TRBV4-1 and TRBJ1-4; the match to TRBD1 covers 7 bases. The CDR3 region has the DNA TGCGCCAGCAGCCAAGAGGACAGGCTGGCGACTAATGAAAAACTGTTTTTT. Residues: CASSQEDRLATNEKLFF.